These T cell receptor beta chains were read from a single sample in a study of neurological immune-mediated disorders. TCRdb redid the calling of the 5' RACE reads with MiXCR, one entry per CDR3 protein. Of some 29,000 distinct CDR3 sequences in the sample, 9% to 15% were seen once. Sequencing was carried out using PBMCs. Receptor source: a man aged 55 to 70 in good health. Each CDR3 is given with its conserved first and last residue. Fields, in order: clone size, J gene, V gene, D gene, CDR3 protein, CDR3 DNA. D genes are given only for firm matches. The size entry gives once, few, many or a size class.

abundance: many; j_gene: TRBJ2-2; v_gene: TRBV20-1; d_gene: TRBD2; CDR3aa: CSAAWGGDTGELFF; CDR3nt: TGCAGTGCGGCCTGGGGGGGAGACACCGGGGAGCTGTTTTTT
abundance: many; j_gene: TRBJ2-7; v_gene: TRBV12-3/TRBV12-4; d_gene: .; CDR3aa: CATRGGSGLGEQYF; CDR3nt: TGTGCCACCAGGGGTGGTTCAGGGTTGGGCGAGCAGTACTTC
abundance: many; j_gene: TRBJ2-2; v_gene: TRBV18; d_gene: .; CDR3aa: CASSPRSIFGGPNTGELFF; CDR3nt: TGTGCCAGCTCACCGCGATCTATCTTCGGAGGCCCTAACACCGGGGAGCTGTTTTTT
abundance: many; j_gene: TRBJ2-1; v_gene: TRBV28; d_gene: TRBD2; CDR3aa: CASRIAGAVENEQFF; CDR3nt: TGTGCCAGTCGAATAGCGGGAGCCGTGGAAAATGAGCAGTTCTTC
abundance: many; j_gene: TRBJ2-5; v_gene: TRBV7-2; d_gene: TRBD2; CDR3aa: CASSRGLAEQETQYF; CDR3nt: TGTGCCAGCAGCCGGGGACTAGCGGAGCAAGAGACCCAGTACTTC
abundance: many; j_gene: TRBJ2-1; v_gene: TRBV6-5; d_gene: TRBD2; CDR3aa: CASSTLSGKSSYNEQFF; CDR3nt: TGTGCCAGCAGTACCCTTAGCGGGAAAAGCTCCTACAATGAGCAGTTCTTC
abundance: many; j_gene: TRBJ2-7; v_gene: TRBV15; d_gene: .; CDR3aa: CATSRDILRLKNEQYF; CDR3nt: TGTGCCACCAGCAGAGATATTTTACGCCTCAAGAACGAGCAGTACTTC
abundance: many; j_gene: TRBJ1-2; v_gene: TRBV28; d_gene: .; CDR3aa: CASSLRLQGGYTF; CDR3nt: TGTGCCAGCAGCCTCCGTTTACAGGGAGGCTACACCTTC
abundance: many; j_gene: TRBJ1-4; v_gene: TRBV12-3/TRBV12-4; d_gene: .; CDR3aa: CASSSQGTNEKLFF; CDR3nt: TGTGCCAGCAGTTCGCAGGGGACTAATGAAAAACTGTTTTTT
abundance: many; j_gene: TRBJ2-7; v_gene: TRBV5-5; d_gene: .; CDR3aa: CASRSTGSYEQYF; CDR3nt: TGTGCCAGCAGATCCACAGGGTCCTACGAGCAGTACTTC
abundance: medium-sized; j_gene: TRBJ1-6; v_gene: TRBV5-1; d_gene: .; CDR3aa: CASSSSGEPNNSPLHF; CDR3nt: TGCGCCAGCAGCTCGTCGGGGGAACCAAATAATTCACCCCTCCACTTT
abundance: many; j_gene: TRBJ2-7; v_gene: TRBV27; d_gene: TRBD2; CDR3aa: CASSSTSGSTYEQYF; CDR3nt: TGTGCCAGCTCCAGTACTAGCGGGAGTACTTACGAGCAGTACTTC
abundance: many; j_gene: TRBJ1-4; v_gene: TRBV5-1; d_gene: TRBD1; CDR3aa: CASSLAGQGDEKLFF; CDR3nt: TGCGCCAGCAGCTTGGCGGGACAGGGAGATGAAAAACTGTTTTTT
abundance: many; j_gene: TRBJ2-3; v_gene: TRBV12-3/TRBV12-4; d_gene: .; CDR3aa: CASSFTADTQYF; CDR3nt: TGTGCCAGCAGTTTCACTGCAGATACGCAGTATTTT
abundance: many; j_gene: TRBJ1-6; v_gene: TRBV7-2; d_gene: TRBD1; CDR3aa: CASSPGTVGSPLHF; CDR3nt: TGTGCCAGCAGCCCCGGGACAGTGGGTTCACCCCTCCACTTT
abundance: many; j_gene: TRBJ2-5; v_gene: TRBV5-6; d_gene: .; CDR3aa: CASSNRDTEGTQYF; CDR3nt: TGTGCCAGCAGCAATCGGGACACCGAGGGGACCCAGTACTTC
abundance: many; j_gene: TRBJ2-2; v_gene: TRBV4-3; d_gene: TRBD2; CDR3aa: CASSHSGLEDTGELFF; CDR3nt: TGCGCCAGCAGCCACTCGGGACTAGAGGACACCGGGGAGCTGTTTTTT
abundance: many; j_gene: TRBJ2-1; v_gene: TRBV20-1; d_gene: .; CDR3aa: CSARVPSDTYNEQFF; CDR3nt: TGCAGTGCTAGAGTCCCTAGTGATACTTACAATGAGCAGTTCTTC
abundance: many; j_gene: TRBJ2-1; v_gene: TRBV6-5; d_gene: .; CDR3aa: CASSQGHGSYNEQFF; CDR3nt: TGTGCCAGCAGCCAGGGACATGGGTCCTACAATGAGCAGTTCTTC
abundance: many; j_gene: TRBJ2-5; v_gene: TRBV5-5; d_gene: .; CDR3aa: CASSHFGYQETQYF; CDR3nt: TGTGCCAGCAGCCACTTTGGGTACCAAGAGACCCAGTACTTC
abundance: many; j_gene: TRBJ1-1; v_gene: TRBV7-2; d_gene: .; CDR3aa: CASRRDLMNTEAFF; CDR3nt: TGTGCCAGCAGAAGAGATTTGATGAACACTGAAGCTTTCTTT
abundance: many; j_gene: TRBJ1-1; v_gene: TRBV7-2; d_gene: .; CDR3aa: CASRNRVDTEAFF; CDR3nt: TGTGCCAGCAGAAACAGGGTTGACACTGAAGCTTTCTTT
abundance: medium-sized; j_gene: TRBJ1-5; v_gene: TRBV7-9; d_gene: .; CDR3aa: CASHGGGKQPQHF; CDR3nt: TGTGCCAGCCATGGGGGAGGGAAACAGCCCCAGCATTTT